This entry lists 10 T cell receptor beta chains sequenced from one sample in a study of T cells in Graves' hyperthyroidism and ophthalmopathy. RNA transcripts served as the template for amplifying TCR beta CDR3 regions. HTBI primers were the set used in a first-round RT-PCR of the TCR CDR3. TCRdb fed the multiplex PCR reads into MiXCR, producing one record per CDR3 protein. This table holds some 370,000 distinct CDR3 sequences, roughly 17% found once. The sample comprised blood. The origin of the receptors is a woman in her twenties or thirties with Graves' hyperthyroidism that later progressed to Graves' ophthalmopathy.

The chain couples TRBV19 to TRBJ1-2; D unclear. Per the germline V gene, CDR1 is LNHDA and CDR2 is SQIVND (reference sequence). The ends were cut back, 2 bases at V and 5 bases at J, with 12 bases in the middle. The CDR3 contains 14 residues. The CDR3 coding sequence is TGTGCCAGTAGTATACGATTAACGCCGTATGGCTACACCTTC. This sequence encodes CASSIRLTPYGYTF.

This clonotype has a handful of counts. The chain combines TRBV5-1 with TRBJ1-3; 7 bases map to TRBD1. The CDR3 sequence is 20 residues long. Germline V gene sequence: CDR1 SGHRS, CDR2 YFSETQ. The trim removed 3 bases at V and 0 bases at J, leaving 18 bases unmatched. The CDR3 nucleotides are TGCGCCAGCAGCTGGGGCCGCGGGACAGTCTCAAACCGCTCTGGAAACACCATATATTTT. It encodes CASSWGRGTVSNRSGNTIYF. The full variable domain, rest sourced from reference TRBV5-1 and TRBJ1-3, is KAGVTQTPRYLIKTRGQQVTLSCSPISGHRSVSWYQQTPGQGLQFLFEYFSETQRNKGNFPGRFSGRQFSNSRSEMNVSTLELGDSALYLCASSWGRGTVSNRSGNTIYFGEGSWLTVV.

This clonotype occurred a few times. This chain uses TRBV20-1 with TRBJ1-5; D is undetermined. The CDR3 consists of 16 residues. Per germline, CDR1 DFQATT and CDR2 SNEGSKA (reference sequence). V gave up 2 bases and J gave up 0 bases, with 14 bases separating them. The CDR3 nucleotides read TGCAGTGCTAGACCCGGACGGGGATATAGCAATCAGCCCCAGCATTTT. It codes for CSARPGRGYSNQPQHF.

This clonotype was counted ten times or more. CDR3 protein: CASSESQGTQETQYF. The CDR3 coding sequence is TGTGCCAGCAGTGAATCTCAGGGGACTCAAGAGACCCAGTACTTC. The rearrangement links TRBV6-1 to TRBJ2-5; perhaps D is TRBD1 or TRBD2 (6 bases each). The V gene's germline CDR1 is MNHNS and CDR2 SASEGT. The CDR3 length is 15 residues. V dropped 2 bases and J dropped 2 bases, with 12 bases sitting between them.

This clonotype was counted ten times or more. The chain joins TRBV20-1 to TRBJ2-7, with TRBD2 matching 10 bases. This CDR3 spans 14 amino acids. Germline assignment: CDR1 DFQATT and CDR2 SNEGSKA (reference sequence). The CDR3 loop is CSTYEREGSYEQYF. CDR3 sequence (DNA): TGCAGCACCTACGAGCGGGAGGGCTCCTACGAGCAGTACTTC.

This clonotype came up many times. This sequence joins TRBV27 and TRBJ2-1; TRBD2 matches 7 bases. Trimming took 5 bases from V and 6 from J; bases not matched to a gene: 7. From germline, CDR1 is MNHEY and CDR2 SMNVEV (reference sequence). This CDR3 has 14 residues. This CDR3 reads CASSPGLVFNEQFF. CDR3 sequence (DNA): TGTGCCAGCAGTCCAGGACTAGTCTTCAATGAGCAGTTCTTC.

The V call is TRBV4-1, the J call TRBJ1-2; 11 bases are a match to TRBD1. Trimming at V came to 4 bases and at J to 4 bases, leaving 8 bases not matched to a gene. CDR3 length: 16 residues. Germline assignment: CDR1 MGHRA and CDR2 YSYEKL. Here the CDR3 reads CASSRLPGQGVYGYTF. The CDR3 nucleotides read TGCGCCAGCAGCCGATTGCCGGGACAGGGGGTCTATGGCTACACCTTC.

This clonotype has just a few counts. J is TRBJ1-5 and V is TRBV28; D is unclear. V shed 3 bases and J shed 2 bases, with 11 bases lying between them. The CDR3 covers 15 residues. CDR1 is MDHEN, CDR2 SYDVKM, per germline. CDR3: CASSLKGGGNQPQHF. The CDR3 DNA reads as TGTGCCAGCAGTTTGAAGGGTGGGGGCAATCAGCCCCAGCATTTT.

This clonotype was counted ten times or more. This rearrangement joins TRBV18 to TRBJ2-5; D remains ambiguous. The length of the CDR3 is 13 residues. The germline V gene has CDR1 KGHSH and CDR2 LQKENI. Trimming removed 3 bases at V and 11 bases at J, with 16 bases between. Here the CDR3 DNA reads TGTGCCAGCTCACCCATGAGTTCTCGGGCTCAGTACTTC. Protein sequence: CASSPMSSRAQYF.

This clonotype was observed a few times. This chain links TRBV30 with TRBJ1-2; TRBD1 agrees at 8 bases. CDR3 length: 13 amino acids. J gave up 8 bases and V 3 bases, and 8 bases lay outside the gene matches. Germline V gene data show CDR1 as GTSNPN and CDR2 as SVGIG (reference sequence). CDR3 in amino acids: CAWSSGQGRGYTF. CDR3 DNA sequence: TGTGCCTGGAGCTCCGGACAGGGCCGGGGCTACACCTTC.